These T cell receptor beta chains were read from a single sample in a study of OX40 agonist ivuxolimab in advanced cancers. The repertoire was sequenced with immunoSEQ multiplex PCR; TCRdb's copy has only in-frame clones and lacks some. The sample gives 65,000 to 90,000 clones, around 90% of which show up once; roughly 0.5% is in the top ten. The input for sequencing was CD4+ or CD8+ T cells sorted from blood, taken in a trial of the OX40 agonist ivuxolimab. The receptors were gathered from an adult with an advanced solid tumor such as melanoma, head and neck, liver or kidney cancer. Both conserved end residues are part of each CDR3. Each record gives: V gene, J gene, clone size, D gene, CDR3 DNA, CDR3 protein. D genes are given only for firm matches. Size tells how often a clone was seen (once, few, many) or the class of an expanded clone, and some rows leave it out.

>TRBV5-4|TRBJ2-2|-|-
TGTGCCAGCAGCCGCGGACTGAACACCGGGGAGCTGTTTTTT
CASSRGLNTGELFF
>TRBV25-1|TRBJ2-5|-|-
TGTGCCAGCAGTGAATTCGGAGGAGAGACCCAGTACTTC
CASSEFGGETQYF
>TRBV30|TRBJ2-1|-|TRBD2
TGTGCCTGGAGTAAACATATCCCTGGGACTAGCGGGAGAGGGGTAATCTACAATGAGCAGTTCTTC
CAWSKHIPGTSGRGVIYNEQFF
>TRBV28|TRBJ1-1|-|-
TGTGCCAGCAGACTCCAGAACACTGAAGCTTTCTTT
CASRLQNTEAFF
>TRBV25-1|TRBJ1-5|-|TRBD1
TGTGCCAGCAGTGCCCGACAGGGGAATCAGCCCCAGCATTTT
CASSARQGNQPQHF
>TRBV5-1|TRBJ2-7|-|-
TGCGCCAGCAGCTTGCGCCCCCGGCGTTCCCTTGGGACGGGGCTTTCCTACGAGCAGTACTTC
CASSLRPRRSLGTGLSYEQYF
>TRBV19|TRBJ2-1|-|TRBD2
TGTGCCAGTAGTTTGGGGGCTAGCGGGAGTTATAGGAATGAGCAGTTCTTC
CASSLGASGSYRNEQFF
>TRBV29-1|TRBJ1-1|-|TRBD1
TGCAGCGTTGAAGCCCGACAGGGGGCGAACACTGAAGCTTTCTTT
CSVEARQGANTEAFF
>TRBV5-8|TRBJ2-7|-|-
TGTGCCAGCAGCTGGTCGGGGCTCGAGCAGTACTTC
CASSWSGLEQYF
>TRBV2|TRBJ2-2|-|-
TGTGCCAGCCGGGGCACCGGGGAGCTGTTTTTT
CASRGTGELFF
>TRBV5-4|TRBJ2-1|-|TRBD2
TGTGCCAGCAGCTTGGGGACTAGCGATGAGCAGTTCTTC
CASSLGTSDEQFF
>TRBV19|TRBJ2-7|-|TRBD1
TGTGCCAGTCGGAGGGACAGGGGATCTAGGCAGTACTTC
CASRRDRGSRQYF
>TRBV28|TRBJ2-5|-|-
TGTGCCAGCAGACCCGGGCCGAAAGAGACCCAGTACTTC
CASRPGPKETQYF
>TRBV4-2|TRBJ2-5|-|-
TGTGCCAGCAGCCAAGGACAGTTCCAAGAGACCCAGTACTTC
CASSQGQFQETQYF
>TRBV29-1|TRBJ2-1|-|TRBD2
TGCAGCGCTGGACTAGCGGGTATGAATGAGCAGTTCTTC
CSAGLAGMNEQFF
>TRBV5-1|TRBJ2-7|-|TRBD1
TGCGCCAGCAGCTGGACCGGGACAGGGATCTCCTACGAGCAGTACTTC
CASSWTGTGISYEQYF
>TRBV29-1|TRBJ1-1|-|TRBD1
TGCAGCGTTGGACAGGGGAACCCCACTGAAGCTTTCTTT
CSVGQGNPTEAFF
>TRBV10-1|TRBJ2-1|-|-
TGCGCCAGCAGATTCCTAGGCGATGAGCAGTTCTTC
CASRFLGDEQFF
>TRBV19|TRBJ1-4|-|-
TGTGCCAGCAAACACCGGGCAGGAGAAAAACTGTTTTTT
CASKHRAGEKLFF
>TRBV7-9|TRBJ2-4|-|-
TGTGCCAGCAGCTTAGATGGAGGAGGCGAGTGGAAAAACATTCAGTACTTC
CASSLDGGGEWKNIQYF
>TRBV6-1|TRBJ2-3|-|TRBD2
TGTGCCAGCAGTGTTGGGACTAAAAATACGCAGTATTTT
CASSVGTKNTQYF
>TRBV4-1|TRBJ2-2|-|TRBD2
TGCGCCAGCAGCCAAGATCCTAGAGGAGCGGGAGGAACGAACACCGGGGAGCTGTTTTTT
CASSQDPRGAGGTNTGELFF
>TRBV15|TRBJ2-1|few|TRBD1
TGTGCCACCAGCAGGGGGGGCAGGGGGCTCTACAATGAGCAGTTCTTC
CATSRGGRGLYNEQFF
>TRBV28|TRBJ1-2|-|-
TGTGCCAGCAGTCCGGGGGGCGCTTTTAACTATGGCTACACCTTC
CASSPGGAFNYGYTF
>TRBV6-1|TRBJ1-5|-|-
TGTGCCAGCAGTGAAGTGGGGACATATAGCAATCAGCCCCAGCATTTT
CASSEVGTYSNQPQHF
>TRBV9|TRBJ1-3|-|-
TGTGCCAGCAGCGTAACTCCCGCCGAACAGGGACACTCTGGAAACACCATATATTTT
CASSVTPAEQGHSGNTIYF
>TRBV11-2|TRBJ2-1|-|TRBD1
TGTGCCAGCAGCTTAGACCCAAGACAGGGGAGTGAGCAGTTCTTC
CASSLDPRQGSEQFF
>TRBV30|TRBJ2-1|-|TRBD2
TGTGCCTGGAGTGAGGGGACTAGCGGGAGCCATGAGCAGTTCTTC
CAWSEGTSGSHEQFF
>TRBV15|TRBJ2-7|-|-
TGTGCCACCAGCAGAGATGAGACTGCAGGCGAGCAGTACTTC
CATSRDETAGEQYF
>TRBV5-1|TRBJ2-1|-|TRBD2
TGCGCCAGCAGCTTGGTAAGCGGGACCTACAATGAGCAGTTCTTC
CASSLVSGTYNEQFF
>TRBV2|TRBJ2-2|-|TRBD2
TGTGCCAGCAGCGCGGGACTAGCGGGAGGGCCGGAGAACACCGGGGAGCTGTTTTTT
CASSAGLAGGPENTGELFF
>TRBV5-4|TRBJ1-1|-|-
TGTGCCAGCAGCGGGAAACAGGGTATGGGAACTGAAGCTTTCTTT
CASSGKQGMGTEAFF
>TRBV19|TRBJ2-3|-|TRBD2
TGTGCCAGTAGTACTACTAGCGGGCCCTTAGATACGCAGTATTTT
CASSTTSGPLDTQYF
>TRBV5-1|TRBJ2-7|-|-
TGCGCCAGCAGCTTTGGGCAGGAAATGAGCGAGCAGTACTTC
CASSFGQEMSEQYF
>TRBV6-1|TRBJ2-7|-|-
TGTGCCGGGGAGGGGGCCTCCTACGAGCAGTACTTC
CAGEGASYEQYF
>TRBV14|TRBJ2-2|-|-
TGTGCCAGCAGCCCGGGCGCGAACACCGGGGAGCTGTTTTTT
CASSPGANTGELFF
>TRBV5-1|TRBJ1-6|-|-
TGCGCCAGCAGCTTGGGACAGGCTAATTCACCCCTCCACTTT
CASSLGQANSPLHF
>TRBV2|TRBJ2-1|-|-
TGTGCCACCTCCGCCCGGGCCTTCTCCTACAATGAGCAGTTCTTC
CATSARAFSYNEQFF
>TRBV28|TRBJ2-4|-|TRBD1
TGTGCCAGCAGTCCGCAGGGGGCGGGCGCCAAAAACATTCAGTACTTC
CASSPQGAGAKNIQYF
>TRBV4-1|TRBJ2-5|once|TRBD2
TGCGCCAGCAGCCAAGATGGTGGGACTAGCCCCGTAACCGGGGAGACCCAGTACTTC
CASSQDGGTSPVTGETQYF
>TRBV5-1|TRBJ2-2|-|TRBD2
TGCGCCAGCAGCTTGCCCCTAGCGGGAGCCGGGGAGCTGTTTTTT
CASSLPLAGAGELFF
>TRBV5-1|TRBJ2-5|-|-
TGCGCCAGCAGCTTGAGTACAAGTACCCAAGAGACCCAGTACTTC
CASSLSTSTQETQYF
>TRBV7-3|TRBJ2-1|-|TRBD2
TGTGCCAGCAGTTTGACGGCACTAGCGGGTTTCAATGAGCAGTTCTTC
CASSLTALAGFNEQFF
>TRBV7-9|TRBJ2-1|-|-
TGTGCCAGCAGCTTACGAACTTTTAGGCACATTTTAGCCGATGAGCAGTTCTTC
CASSLRTFRHILADEQFF
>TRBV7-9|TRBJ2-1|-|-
TGTGCCAGCAGCTTAGGACTAGCCTACAATGAGCAGTTCTTC
CASSLGLAYNEQFF
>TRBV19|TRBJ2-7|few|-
TGTGCCAGTAGTATCCCGGGAGTCTTCTCCTACGAGCAGTACTTC
CASSIPGVFSYEQYF
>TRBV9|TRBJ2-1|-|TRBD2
TGTGCCAGCAGCAAAGAGGGACTAGCGAGCAATGAGCAGTTCTTC
CASSKEGLASNEQFF
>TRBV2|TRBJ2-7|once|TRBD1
TGTGCCAGCCGACGGGACAGGGAAACCTACGAGCAGTACTTC
CASRRDRETYEQYF
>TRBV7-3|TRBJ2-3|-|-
TGTGCCAGCGCCCCCGGGGACGGTAGCACAGATACGCAGTATTTT
CASAPGDGSTDTQYF
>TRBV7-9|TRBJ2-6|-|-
TGTGCCAGCAGGTCTACCTCTGGGGCCAACGTCCTGACTTTC
CASRSTSGANVLTF
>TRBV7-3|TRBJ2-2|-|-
TGTGCCAGCCGACCGTGGTCGAACACCGGGGAGCTGTTTTTT
CASRPWSNTGELFF
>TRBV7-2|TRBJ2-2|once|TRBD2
TGTGCCAGCAGCACGGGACTAGCGGGAGCGGTCGGGGAGCTGTTTTTT
CASSTGLAGAVGELFF